This T cell receptor (beta chain) appears in the sequencing data of a study of OX40 agonist ivuxolimab in advanced cancers. This table comes from immunoSEQ multiplex PCR, and its TCRdb copy is limited to in-frame clones, with some not included. Of about 20,000 clones listed, roughly 90% are singletons. This clone was observed once. The input for sequencing was CD4+ or CD8+ T cells sorted from blood, taken in a trial of the OX40 agonist ivuxolimab. The receptor was isolated from an adult with an advanced solid tumor such as melanoma, head and neck, liver or kidney cancer.

The CDR3 nucleotides read TGTGCCAGCAAAAAGGACTTCCCGAACACCGGGGAGCTGTTTTTT. Protein product: CASKKDFPNTGELFF. The chain recombines TRBV2 with TRBJ2-2; D perhaps matches TRBD2 (5 bases). The V end lost 7 bases, the J end lost 0 bases, and 12 bases lay between the germline ends. Germline V gene sequence: CDR1 SNHLY, CDR2 FYNNEI. The CDR3 contains 15 residues. The variable domain in full, completed from reference TRBV2 and TRBJ2-2, reads EPEVTQTPSHQVTQMGQEVILRCVPISNHLYFYWYRQILGQKVEFLVSFYNNEISEKSEIFDDQFSVERPDGSNFTLKIRSTKLEDSAMYFCASKKDFPNTGELFFGEGSRLTVL.